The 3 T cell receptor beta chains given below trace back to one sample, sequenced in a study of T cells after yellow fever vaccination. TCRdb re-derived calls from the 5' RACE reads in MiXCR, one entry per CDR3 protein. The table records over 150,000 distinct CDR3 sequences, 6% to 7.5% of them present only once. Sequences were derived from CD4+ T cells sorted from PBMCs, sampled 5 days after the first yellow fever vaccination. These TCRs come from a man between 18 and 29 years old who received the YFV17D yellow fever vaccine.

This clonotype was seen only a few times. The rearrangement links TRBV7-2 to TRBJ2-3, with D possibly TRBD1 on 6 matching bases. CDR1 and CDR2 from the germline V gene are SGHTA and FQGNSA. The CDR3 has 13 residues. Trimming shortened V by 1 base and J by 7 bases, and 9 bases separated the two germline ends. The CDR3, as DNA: TGTGCCAGCAGCTTAGGAGGGGGAAATACGCAGTATTTT. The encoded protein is CASSLGGGNTQYF.

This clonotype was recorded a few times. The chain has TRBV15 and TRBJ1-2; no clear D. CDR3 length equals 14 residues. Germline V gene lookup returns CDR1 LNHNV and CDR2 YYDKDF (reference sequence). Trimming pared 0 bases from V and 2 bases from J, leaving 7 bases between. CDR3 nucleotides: TGTGCCACCAGCAGAGATGTGGGGAACTATGGCTACACCTTC. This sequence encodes CATSRDVGNYGYTF.

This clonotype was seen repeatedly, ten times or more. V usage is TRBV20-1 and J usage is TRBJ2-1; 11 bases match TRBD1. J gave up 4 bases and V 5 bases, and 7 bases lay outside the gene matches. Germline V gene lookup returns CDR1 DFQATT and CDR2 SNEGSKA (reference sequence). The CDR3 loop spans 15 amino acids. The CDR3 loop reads CSARDRGGRYNEQFF. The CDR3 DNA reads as TGCAGTGCTCGGGACAGGGGGGGGCGGTACAATGAGCAGTTCTTC.